The text below deals with one T cell receptor (beta chain). Trimming removed 1 base from V and 8 bases from J; junction bases left unmatched: 4. Germline lookup yields CDR1 SGHTA and CDR2 FQGNSA. The CDR3 is 14 residues long. Per the original methods: Cell counts per sample came from amplifying reference gene primers. The method was immunoSEQ multiplex PCR; TCRdb's version includes in-frame clones alone and lacks a portion of them. From that table come the V and J calls and clone size; the DNA was used to work out D and trimming. This sample carries around 260,000 clones, 85% of them seen once, and the ten largest clones take about an eighth. The data derive from a study of blood T cell repertoires in COVID-19. The wider study: Both acute and convalescent COVID-19 samples were obtained from the United States, Italy and Spain. Sample material is recorded as cDNA or gDNA derived from T cells, B-cell-depleted T cells, or PBMCs.

Sequenced sample: peripheral blood. This receptor was identified in a human donor in a cohort sampled during active COVID-19. This rearrangement joins TRBV7-2 to TRBJ1-2; 10 nucleotides align to TRBD1. The CDR3 sequence: CASSLGQGARGYTF. CDR3 DNA sequence: TGTGCCAGCAGCTTAGGACAGGGGGCGCGAGGCTACACCTTC. The whole variable domain, remainder taken from reference TRBV7-2 and TRBJ1-2, is GAGVSQSPSNKVTEKGKDVELRCDPISGHTALYWYRQSLGQGLEFLIYFQGNSAPDKSGLPSDRFSAERTGGSVSTLTIQRTQQEDSAVYLCASSLGQGARGYTFGSGTRLTVV.